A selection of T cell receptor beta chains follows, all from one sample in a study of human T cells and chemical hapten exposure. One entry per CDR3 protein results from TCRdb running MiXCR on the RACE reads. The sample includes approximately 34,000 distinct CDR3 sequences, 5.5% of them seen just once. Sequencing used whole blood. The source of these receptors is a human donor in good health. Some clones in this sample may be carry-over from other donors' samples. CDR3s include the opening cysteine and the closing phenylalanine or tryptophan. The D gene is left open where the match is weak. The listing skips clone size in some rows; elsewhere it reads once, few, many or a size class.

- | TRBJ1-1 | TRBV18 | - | CASSRSGPSRGTEAFF | TGTGCCAGCTCACGCTCGGGCCCCTCAAGGGGCACTGAAGCTTTCTTT
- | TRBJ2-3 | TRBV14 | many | CASNDQGGTDTQYF | TGTGCCAGCAATGACCAGGGTGGCACAGATACGCAGTATTTT
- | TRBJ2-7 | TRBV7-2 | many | CASSTRHPGSYEQYF | TGTGCCAGCAGCACTCGACATCCCGGATCCTACGAGCAGTACTTC
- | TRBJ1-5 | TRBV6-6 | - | CASAQPQPQHF | TGTGCCAGCGCCCAGCCCCAGCCCCAGCATTTT
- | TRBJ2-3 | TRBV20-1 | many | CSAMTRDTQYF | TGCAGTGCTATGACTAGGGATACGCAGTATTTT
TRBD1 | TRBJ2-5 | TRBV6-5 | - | CASSHRGETQYF | TGTGCCAGCAGCCACAGGGGCGAGACCCAGTACTTC
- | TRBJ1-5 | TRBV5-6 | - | CASSLGDKGNQPQHF | TGTGCCAGCAGCTTGGGGGACAAGGGTAATCAGCCCCAGCATTTT
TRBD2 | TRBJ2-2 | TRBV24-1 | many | CATSNPGLPTGELFF | TGTGCCACCAGCAACCCGGGACTACCCACCGGGGAGCTGTTTTTT
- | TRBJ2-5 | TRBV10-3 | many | CAIKREETQYF | TGTGCCATCAAAAGGGAAGAGACCCAGTACTTC
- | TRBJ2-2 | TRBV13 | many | CASSLATGAGELFF | TGTGCCAGCAGCTTAGCAACCGGGGCCGGGGAGCTGTTTTTT
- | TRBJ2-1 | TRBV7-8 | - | CASSLARARGDEQFF | TGTGCCAGCAGCTTAGCGAGGGCCAGGGGGGATGAGCAGTTCTTC
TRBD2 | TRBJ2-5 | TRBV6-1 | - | CASSEGTSGRFRTQYF | TGTGCCAGCAGTGAAGGTACTAGCGGGAGGTTCAGGACCCAGTACTTC
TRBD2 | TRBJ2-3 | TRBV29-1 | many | CSVESSGSTDTQYF | TGCAGCGTTGAAAGTAGCGGGAGCACAGATACGCAGTATTTT
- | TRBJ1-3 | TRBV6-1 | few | CASSEFGGSGNTIYF | TGTGCCAGCAGTGAATTCGGTGGCTCTGGAAACACCATATATTTT
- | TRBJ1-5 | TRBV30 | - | CAWNRDSNQPQHF | TGTGCCTGGAATCGGGACAGCAATCAGCCCCAGCATTTT
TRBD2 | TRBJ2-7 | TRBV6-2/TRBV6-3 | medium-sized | CASSYSTSGGYEQYF | TGTGCCAGCAGTTACTCGACTAGCGGGGGCTACGAGCAGTACTTC
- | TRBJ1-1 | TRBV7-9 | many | CASSPRGDGGQQEAFF | TGTGCCAGCAGCCCCCGGGGGGACGGGGGTCAGCAGGAAGCTTTCTTT
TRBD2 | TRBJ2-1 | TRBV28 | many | CASSPSGGAEEQFF | TGTGCCAGCAGTCCTAGCGGGGGGGCGGAGGAGCAGTTCTTC
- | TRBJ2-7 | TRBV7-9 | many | CASSLAKGELYEQYF | TGTGCCAGCAGCTTAGCTAAGGGGGAACTCTACGAGCAGTACTTC
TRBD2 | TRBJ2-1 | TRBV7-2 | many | CASSFRGGGTSNEQFF | TGTGCCAGCAGCTTCCGGGGTGGGGGGACTAGCAATGAGCAGTTCTTC
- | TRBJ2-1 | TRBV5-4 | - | CASSLSAGYNEQFF | TGTGCCAGCAGCCTATCCGCGGGATACAATGAGCAGTTCTTC
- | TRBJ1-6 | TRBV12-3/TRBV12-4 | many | CASSAQGGNSPLHF | TGTGCCAGCAGTGCCCAGGGAGGGAATTCACCCCTCCACTTT
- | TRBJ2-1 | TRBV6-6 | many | CASSQVTGGGIYNEQFF | TGTGCCAGCAGCCAAGTTACAGGGGGGGGGATATACAATGAGCAGTTCTTC
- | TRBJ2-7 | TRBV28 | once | CASSSPSGAPSYEQCF | TGTGCCAGCAGTTCGCCATCGGGGGCCCCCTCCTACGAGCAGTGCTTC
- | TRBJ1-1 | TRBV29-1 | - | CSVPSTGGEAFF | TGCAGCGTTCCTTCCACTGGGGGTGAAGCTTTCTTT
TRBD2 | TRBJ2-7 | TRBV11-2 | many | CATSGRDVEQYF | TGTGCCACCAGCGGGAGGGACGTCGAGCAGTACTTC
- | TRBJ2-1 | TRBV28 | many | CASGVGPSSSYNEQFF | TGTGCCAGCGGGGTAGGCCCGTCAAGCTCCTACAATGAGCAGTTCTTC
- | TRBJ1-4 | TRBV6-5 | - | CASRTQKGGNEKLFF | TGTGCCAGCAGGACTCAAAAAGGGGGTAATGAAAAACTGTTTTTT
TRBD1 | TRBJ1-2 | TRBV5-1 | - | CASREGDRGSGYTF | TGCGCCAGCCGAGAAGGGGACAGGGGGTCTGGCTACACCTTC
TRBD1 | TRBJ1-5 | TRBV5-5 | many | CASSPGQPNQPQHF | TGTGCCAGCAGCCCGGGACAGCCCAATCAGCCCCAGCATTTT
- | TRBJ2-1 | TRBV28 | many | CASSLVRNPSFYNEQFF | TGTGCCAGCAGTTTAGTTAGGAATCCCTCATTTTACAATGAGCAGTTCTTC
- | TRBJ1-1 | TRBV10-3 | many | CAISTPTAPRGDTEAFF | TGTGCCATCAGCACCCCGACAGCCCCCAGGGGAGACACTGAAGCTTTCTTT
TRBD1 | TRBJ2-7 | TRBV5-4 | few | CASSQQGSYEQYF | TGTGCCAGCTCACAACAGGGGTCCTACGAGCAGTACTTC
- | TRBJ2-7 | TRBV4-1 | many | CASSQDRQGFYEQYF | TGCGCCAGCAGCCAAGATCGGCAGGGTTTCTACGAGCAGTACTTC
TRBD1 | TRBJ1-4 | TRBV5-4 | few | CASSSDREQNEKLFF | TGTGCCAGCAGCTCCGACAGGGAGCAAAATGAAAAACTGTTTTTT
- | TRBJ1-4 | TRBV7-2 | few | CASSLVEGLSEKLFF | TGTGCCAGCAGCTTAGTTGAGGGGTTAAGTGAAAAACTGTTTTTT
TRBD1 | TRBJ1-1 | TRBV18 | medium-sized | CASSQTPGQDTEAFF | TGTGCCAGCTCACAAACTCCGGGACAGGACACTGAAGCTTTCTTT
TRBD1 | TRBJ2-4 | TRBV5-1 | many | CASSDQGQGNIQYF | TGCGCCAGCAGCGACCAGGGACAGGGAAATATCCAGTACTTC
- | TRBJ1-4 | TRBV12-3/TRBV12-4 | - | CASRMTDFHKLFF | TGTGCCAGCAGGATGACAGATTTTCATAAACTGTTTTTT
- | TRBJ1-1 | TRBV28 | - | CASSSQHMNTEAFF | TGTGCCAGCAGTTCCCAACACATGAACACTGAAGCTTTCTTT
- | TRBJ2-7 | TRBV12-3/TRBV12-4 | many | CASSPAREQYF | TGTGCCAGCAGTCCGGCGCGGGAGCAGTACTTC
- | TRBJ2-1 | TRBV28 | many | CASSPPNLSSYNEQFF | TGTGCCAGCAGTCCACCGAATTTGAGCTCCTACAATGAGCAGTTCTTC
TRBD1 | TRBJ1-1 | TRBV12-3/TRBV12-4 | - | CASVVQGGVTFF | TGTGCCAGCGTGGTTCAGGGGGGAGTGACTTTCTTT
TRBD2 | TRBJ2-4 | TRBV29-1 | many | CSVGLAGGGRNIQYF | TGCAGCGTTGGTCTAGCGGGAGGAGGGAGAAACATTCAGTACTTC
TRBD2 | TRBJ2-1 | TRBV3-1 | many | CASSQDGGASGRRDEQFF | TGTGCCAGCAGCCAAGATGGTGGCGCTAGCGGGAGAAGGGATGAGCAGTTCTTC
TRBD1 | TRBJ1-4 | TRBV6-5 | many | CASSLNRGLRGEKLFF | TGTGCCAGCAGTTTAAACAGGGGGCTACGGGGTGAAAAACTGTTTTTT
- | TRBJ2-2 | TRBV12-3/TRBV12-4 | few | CASRQSEGGELFF | TGTGCCAGCAGACAAAGCGAGGGCGGGGAGCTGTTTTTT
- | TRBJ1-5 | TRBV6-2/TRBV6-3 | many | CASSYSGGSKHF | TGTGCCAGCAGTTACTCGGGAGGGTCTAAGCATTTT
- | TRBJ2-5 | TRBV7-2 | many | CASSLEPMQTQYF | TGTGCCAGCAGCTTAGAGCCTATGCAGACCCAGTACTTC
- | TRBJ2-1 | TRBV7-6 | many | CASSLVQRGYNEQFF | TGTGCCAGCAGCTTAGTTCAAAGGGGTTACAATGAGCAGTTCTTC
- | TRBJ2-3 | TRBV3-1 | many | CASSQGTSTRNTQYF | TGTGCCAGCAGCCAAGGGACTTCGACCAGGAATACGCAGTATTTT
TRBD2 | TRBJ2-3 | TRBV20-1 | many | CSARLAGTDTQYF | TGCAGTGCTAGACTAGCGGGGACAGATACGCAGTATTTT
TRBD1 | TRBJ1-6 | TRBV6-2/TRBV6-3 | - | CASSYLRDRGSPLHF | TGTGCCAGCAGTTACCTCCGGGACAGGGGATCACCCCTCCACTTT
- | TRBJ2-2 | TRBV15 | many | CATSRDEYTGELFF | TGTGCCACCAGCAGAGATGAGTACACCGGGGAGCTGTTTTTT
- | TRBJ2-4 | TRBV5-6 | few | CASSFGQTVLAKNIQYF | TGTGCCAGCAGCTTCGGACAGACTGTATTAGCCAAAAACATTCAGTACTTC
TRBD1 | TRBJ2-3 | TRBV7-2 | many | CASSLERTGGRDTQYF | TGTGCCAGCAGCTTAGAACGGACAGGGGGCCGCGATACGCAGTATTTT
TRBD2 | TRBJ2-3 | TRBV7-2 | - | CASSRSGGGRGTDTQYF | TGTGCCAGCAGCCGATCGGGGGGCGGGAGGGGCACAGATACGCAGTATTTT
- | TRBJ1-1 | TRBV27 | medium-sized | CASISPSGVGEAFF | TGTGCCAGCATCTCCCCATCAGGGGTAGGTGAAGCTTTCTTT
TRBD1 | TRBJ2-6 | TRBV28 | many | CASSPAGGEGFSGANVLTF | TGTGCCAGCAGCCCAGCAGGGGGAGAAGGGTTCTCTGGGGCCAACGTCCTGACTTTC